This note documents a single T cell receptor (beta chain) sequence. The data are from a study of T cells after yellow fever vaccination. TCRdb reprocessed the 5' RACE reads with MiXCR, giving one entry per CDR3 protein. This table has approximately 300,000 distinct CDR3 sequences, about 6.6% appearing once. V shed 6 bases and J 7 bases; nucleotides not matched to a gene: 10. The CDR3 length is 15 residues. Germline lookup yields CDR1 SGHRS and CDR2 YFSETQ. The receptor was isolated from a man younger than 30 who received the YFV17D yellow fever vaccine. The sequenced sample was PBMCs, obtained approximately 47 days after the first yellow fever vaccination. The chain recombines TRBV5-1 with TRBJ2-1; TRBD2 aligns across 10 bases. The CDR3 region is CASTSSSGGFNEQFF. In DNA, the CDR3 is TGCGCCAGCACATCATCTAGCGGGGGCTTTAATGAGCAGTTCTTC.